One sample yielded the 2 T cell receptor beta chains listed below, sequenced in a study of blood T cells in healthy people across ages. The use of a sample-barcoded 5' primer and a J-beta primer mix characterized a second PCR of roughly 7 to 11 cycles. TCRdb reanalysed the 5' RACE reads using MiXCR and keeps one entry per CDR3 protein. The profile covers around 1,900,000 distinct CDR3 sequences, with about two fifths appearing a single time and roughly 23% taken by the ten largest. The specimen was blood. The receptors come from a human donor in good health.

Only a few counts were recorded for this clonotype. The chain carries TRBV20-1 and TRBJ1-2, with 11 bases aligning to TRBD1. There are 16 residues in the CDR3. From germline, CDR1 is DFQATT and CDR2 SNEGSKA (reference sequence). The V and J ends lost 0 bases and 4 bases, in that order; junction bases with no gene match: 7. The CDR3, as DNA: TGCAGTGCTAGAGACCCGGACAGGGGGCTTCTCTATGGCTACACCTTC. Residues: CSARDPDRGLLYGYTF.

There are a few counts of this clonotype. This chain joins TRBV11-1 and TRBJ2-3, with D hard to call. Germline V gene lookup returns CDR1 SGHAT and CDR2 FQDESV (reference sequence). The V gene lost 2 bases and the J gene lost 2 bases, with 11 bases spanning the gap. CDR3 size: 15 residues. CDR3 coding DNA: TGTGCCAGCAGCTTAAACACCGCCGACACAGATACGCAGTATTTT. Amino acids: CASSLNTADTDTQYF.